The next 19 T cell receptor beta chains were all read from a single sample in a study of blood T cell repertoires in COVID-19 (dated by TCRdb to the early 2020s). Library preparation used the immunoSEQ multiplex PCR assay. This immuneACCESS table, as held by TCRdb, lists in-frame sequences with V and J called but not all clones. Of the missing ones, under half trace to an unresolved V gene in checked studies; the others have no known cause. This sample is represented by approximately 350,000 clones; approximately 91% of them were singletons. Of the sample, roughly 6.6% falls within the top ten clones. Sequences were obtained from peripheral blood. These receptors all come from a woman aged 70-85 years with COVID-19, enrolled during active disease.

This chain uses TRBV9 with TRBJ2-5, with TRBD2 matching over 11 bases. Germline CDR1 SGDLS, CDR2 YYNGEE. The CDR3 sequence is 14 residues long. V lost 0 bases and J lost 7; bases outside the gene matches: 2. As DNA, the CDR3 is TGTGCCAGCAGCGTAGGCCTAGCGGGGGGGACCCAGTACTTC. Translation gives CASSVGLAGGTQYF.

The chain is built from TRBV24-1 and TRBJ2-5, with D possibly matching TRBD1 (5 bases). V was trimmed by 1 base and J by 2 bases, leaving 10 bases between them. The CDR3 spans 15 residues. CDR1 is KGHDR and CDR2 is SFDVKD in the germline V gene. CDR3 in amino acids: CATSDFRQGQETQYF. The CDR3 DNA sequence: TGTGCCACCAGTGATTTTCGGCAGGGACAAGAGACCCAGTACTTC.

The chain joins TRBV7-2 to TRBJ1-2; 9 bases line up with TRBD1. The V and J ends lost 4 bases and 5 bases, in that order; junction bases with no gene match: 2. Germline CDR1 reads SGHTA; CDR2 reads FQGNSA. The CDR3 spans 13 residues. The CDR3 DNA is TGTGCCAGCAGCTCGACAGGGGGTTATGGCTACACCTTC. Translated, it gives CASSSTGGYGYTF.

CDR3 region: CASSWRDSSGGYTF. CDR3 in DNA: TGTGCCAGCAGTTGGCGGGACTCCTCAGGCGGCTACACCTTC. The chain carries TRBV6-2 or TRBV6-3 and TRBJ1-2, with a weak D call TRBD1 (5 bases). This CDR3 is built from 14 residues. V was shortened by 4 bases and J by 8 bases, with 17 bases between the two germline ends. Germline CDR1 and CDR2: MNHEY and SVGEGT.

The V gene is TRBV1, the J gene TRBJ2-3; the DNA was not compared with TRBD2, the D call given in the table. TRBV1 is designated a pseudogene. This CDR3 is 18 amino acids long. The CDR3 DNA follows: TGCACCAGCAGCCAAGAGAGTTTGACTAGCGAAAATGCAGATACGCAGTATTTT. It specifies CTSSQESLTSENADTQYF.

This clone was detected only a few times. The V call is TRBV19, the J call TRBJ1-3; D ambiguous. CDR1 is LNHDA, CDR2 SQIVND, per germline (reference sequence). This CDR3 has 15 residues. The V end was cut by 0 bases, the J end by 0 bases, with 6 bases between. The DNA for the CDR3 is TGTGCCAGTAGTATAGAGAGATTCTCTGGAAACACCATATATTTT. As protein: CASSIERFSGNTIYF.

The chain employs TRBV29-1 and TRBJ2-5; D is ambiguous. This CDR3 has 10 amino acids. Deletions cut 4 bases from V and 7 bases from J, with 7 bases between. The germline V gene encodes CDR1 SQVTM and CDR2 ANQGSEA. The CDR3 bases are TGCAGCGTTGGAAGCGTGACCCAGTACTTC. This translates into CSVGSVTQYF.

This chain uses TRBV5-6 with TRBJ2-5, with TRBD2 identical over 7 bases. Germline assignment: CDR1 SGHDT and CDR2 YYEEEE. The CDR3 contains 13 residues. V was pared by 3 bases and J by 5 bases, with 4 bases of the junction left unmatched. Here the CDR3 reads CASSSPRGETQYF. DNA of the CDR3: TGTGCCAGCAGCTCCCCGCGGGGGGAGACCCAGTACTTC.

The V and J genes are TRBV9 and TRBJ2-2; D not certain. This CDR3 spans 15 amino acids. Per germline, CDR1 SGDLS and CDR2 YYNGEE. V lost 0 bases and J lost 4, with 10 bases in between. This CDR3 reads CASSVELRATGELFF. The CDR3 DNA reads as TGTGCCAGCAGCGTAGAATTGCGTGCCACCGGGGAGCTGTTTTTT.

The gene calls are TRBV4-2 and TRBJ1-1; D is unresolved. V was clipped by 0 bases and J by 1 base, with 9 bases between them. The CDR3 is 15 amino acids. CDR1 is LGHNA and CDR2 is YNFKEQ in the germline V gene. CDR3 nucleotide sequence: TGTGCCAGCAGCCAAGATCTAGTACCGAACACTGAAGCTTTCTTT. Its translation: CASSQDLVPNTEAFF.

This clone has only a few counts. V is TRBV5-4 and J is TRBJ2-7, with 9 bases identical to TRBD2. The CDR3 is 15 amino acids. V shed 3 bases and J 3 bases; nucleotides not matched to a gene: 7. CDR1 and CDR2 from the germline V gene are SGHNT and YYREEE (reference sequence). The CDR3 loop is CASSSLTSGFYEQYF. CDR3 DNA sequence: TGTGCCAGCAGCTCCCTGACTAGCGGCTTCTACGAGCAGTACTTC.

The genes are TRBV9 and TRBJ1-2; no clear D. Deletions cut 1 base from V and 4 bases from J, with 8 bases between. The V gene's germline CDR1 is SGDLS and CDR2 YYNGEE. The CDR3 has 13 residues. This CDR3 is CASSVSGPYGYTF. The CDR3 region has the DNA TGTGCCAGCAGCGTATCAGGCCCCTATGGCTACACCTTC.

A single count supports this clone. The chain has TRBV5-6 and TRBJ1-2, with 10 bases aligning to TRBD1. CDR1 is SGHDT and CDR2 is YYEEEE in the germline V gene. The CDR3 is 15 amino acids. V lost 5 bases, J lost 4 bases, and 8 bases stayed unmatched. In DNA form, the CDR3 reads TGTGCCAGCAGTTCGACAGGGGGCAATAGCTATGGCTACACCTTC. This codes for CASSSTGGNSYGYTF.

V usage is TRBV7-8 and J usage is TRBJ2-7, with D perhaps matching TRBD2 (5 bases). The CDR3 length is 13 residues. The V end was cut by 3 bases, the J end by 6 bases, with 12 bases between. CDR1 is SGHVS, CDR2 FQNEAQ, per germline. CDR3 protein: CASSFRGPGEQYF. As DNA, the CDR3 is TGTGCCAGCAGCTTTCGAGGGCCCGGCGAGCAGTACTTC.

The chain uses TRBV30 and TRBJ1-1; D may be TRBD1 (6 bases). This CDR3 spans 14 amino acids. Germline V lookup: CDR1 GTSNPN, CDR2 SVGIG (reference sequence). Trimming cost V 6 bases and J 4 bases, with 18 bases left between them. The DNA of the CDR3 is TGTGCCTGCCCACGTGGTGGGGGCGGCACTGAAGCTTTCTTT. Residues: CACPRGGGGTEAFF.

V gene TRBV19 combines with J gene TRBJ1-5; TRBD1 matches 8 bases. The CDR3 covers 14 residues. Germline CDR1 reads LNHDA; CDR2 reads SQIVND (reference sequence). The V gene end was trimmed by 5 bases and the J gene end by 5 bases; junction bases not matched to a gene: 5. In nucleotides, the CDR3 is TGTGCCAGTAGTGTGACAGGGGACTATCAGCCCCAGCATTTT. Encoded protein: CASSVTGDYQPQHF.

The gene calls are TRBV10-3 and TRBJ1-4; D is unclear. The V end lost 4 bases, the J end lost 6 bases, and 12 bases lay between the germline ends. CDR3 size: 14 residues. Germline-derived CDR1 and CDR2 are ENHRY and SYGVKD. This CDR3 is CAISAERRDEKLFF. In DNA, the CDR3 is TGTGCCATCAGTGCCGAGAGGAGGGATGAAAAACTGTTTTTT.

This clone showed up just a few times. The chain employs TRBV7-6 and TRBJ2-1; D not resolved. The CDR3 contains 11 residues. Germline V lookup: CDR1 SGHVS, CDR2 FNYEAQ. Trimming cost V 3 bases and J 10 bases, with 7 bases left between them. The CDR3 protein is CASSLGREQFF. The CDR3 region has the DNA TGTGCCAGCAGCTTGGGCCGGGAGCAGTTCTTC.

The V gene is TRBV7-9, the J gene TRBJ2-7; D is unclear. CDR1 SEHNR and CDR2 FQNEAQ come from the germline V gene (reference sequence). V was shortened by 4 bases and J by 5 bases, with 9 bases between the two germline ends. This CDR3 has 12 residues. The CDR3 region has the DNA TGTGCCAGCAGCTCGGTTAGAAACGAGCAGTACTTC. Translation: CASSSVRNEQYF.